These 30 T cell receptor beta chains came from one sample sequenced in a study of cytomegalovirus exposure and HLA in healthy donors. It was with 60 Vbeta and 13 Jbeta primers that the PCR ran. Clones were read by immunoSEQ multiplex PCR, and TCRdb kept only the in-frame ones, dropping some. The sample contains under 150,000 clones, 60% to 85% of which appear only once. The sequencing sample was made of PBMCs. These receptors were collected from a male donor in good health and CMV-seronegative.

V is TRBV2 and J is TRBJ2-1, with TRBD2 matching 8 bases. V was clipped by 8 bases and J by 12 bases; unmatched bases: 12. The CDR3 contains 13 residues. CDR1 is SNHLY and CDR2 is FYNNEI in the germline V gene. For the CDR3, the DNA is TGTGCCAGCGGGGAAGGGCTAGCGGGCTTGCAGTTCTTC. Protein product: CASGEGLAGLQFF.

The V call is TRBV9, the J call TRBJ1-5; possible D gene TRBD1, 6 bases. CDR1 is SGDLS and CDR2 is YYNGEE in the germline V gene. V shed 0 bases and J shed 7 bases, with 14 bases lying between them. The CDR3 consists of 15 residues. The CDR3 sequence: CASSVDGGTGQPQHF. Written as DNA, the CDR3 is TGTGCCAGCAGCGTAGATGGGGGTACAGGGCAGCCCCAGCATTTT.

This chain connects TRBV6-5 to TRBJ2-7, with TRBD2 as a possible D gene (6 bases). The germline V gene has CDR1 MNHEY and CDR2 SVGAGI. Between the trimmed V and J ends, which lost 0 bases and 3 bases, there was a span of 9 bases. CDR3 length equals 14 residues. CDR3 in DNA: TGTGCCAGCAGTTACTCAGGAGGGTACTACGAGCAGTACTTC. Translation gives CASSYSGGYYEQYF.

This clone was seen a handful of times. The chain couples TRBV10-3 to TRBJ2-2; 7 bases align to TRBD2. The V segment lost 11 bases and the J segment 7 bases; nucleotides outside the gene matches: 4. This CDR3 comprises 11 residues. CDR1 ENHRY and CDR2 SYGVKD come from the germline V gene. The CDR3 sequence is CAATSVGELFF. DNA of the CDR3: TGTGCCGCCACTAGCGTCGGGGAGCTGTTTTTT.

CDR3 amino acids: CASSIDLRGGNEQFF. For the CDR3, the DNA is TGTGCCAGTAGTATAGATCTCCGCGGGGGGAATGAGCAGTTCTTC. The chain has TRBV19 and TRBJ2-1; TRBD2 agrees at 8 bases. Germline V CDR1 and CDR2: LNHDA, SQIVND (reference sequence). This CDR3 has 15 amino acids. With V trimmed by 0 bases and J by 7 bases, 5 bases remained unmatched.

J is TRBJ1-2 and V is TRBV4-3, with TRBD1 as a possible D gene (5 bases). The V end was cut by 0 bases, the J end by 3 bases, with 23 bases between. The CDR3 spans 19 residues. CDR1 is LGHNA and CDR2 is YSLEER in the germline V gene. The CDR3 is CASSQDGRGLGPLDYGYTF. DNA for the CDR3: TGCGCCAGCAGCCAAGATGGGCGTGGTTTGGGGCCCTTGGACTATGGCTACACCTTC.

The rearrangement joins TRBV5-4 to TRBJ2-7; TRBD2 agrees at 8 bases. The CDR3 sequence is 15 residues long. With 4 bases clipped from V and 4 bases from J, the junction kept 10 bases outside the gene matches. Per germline, CDR1 SGHNT and CDR2 YYREEE (reference sequence). CDR3 sequence (DNA): TGTGCCAGCAGCCTCTCGGGGGGGAGTAGTTACGAGCAGTACTTC. This sequence encodes CASSLSGGSSYEQYF.

Here the CDR3 reads CATSRGQGGANEKLFF. The CDR3 bases are TGTGCCACCAGCAGAGGCCAGGGAGGAGCCAATGAAAAACTGTTTTTT. V usage is TRBV15 and J usage is TRBJ1-4; tentative D call: TRBD1 (5 bases). Deletions cut 1 base from V and 5 bases from J, with 14 bases between. This CDR3 is built from 16 residues. CDR1 is LNHNV, CDR2 YYDKDF, per germline (reference sequence).

The chain couples TRBV19 to TRBJ2-7; 8 nucleotides line up with TRBD1. This CDR3 comprises 14 residues. The germline gives CDR1 LNHDA, CDR2 SQIVND (reference sequence). Trimming removed 2 bases from V and 4 bases from J; junction bases left unmatched: 4. The CDR3 is CASSISGGLYEQYF. The CDR3 DNA is TGTGCCAGTAGTATATCAGGGGGCTTATACGAGCAGTACTTC. The variable domain in full, with the rest retrieved from reference TRBV19 and TRBJ2-7, is DGGITQSPKYLFRKEGQNVTLSCEQNLNHDAMYWYRQDPGQGLRLIYYSQIVNDFQKGDIAEGYSVSREKKESFPLTVTSAQKNPTAFYLCASSISGGLYEQYFGPGTRLTVT.

This chain links TRBV10-3 with TRBJ2-1; D is perhaps TRBD2 (7 bases). The CDR3 spans 14 residues. Germline loops: CDR1 ENHRY, CDR2 SYGVKD. Trimming stripped 8 bases from V and 3 bases from J, with 14 bases between. The DNA of the CDR3 is TGTGCCATCCTAGGGGGGGGCCTCTACAATGAGCAGTTCTTC. Amino acid sequence: CAILGGGLYNEQFF.

The chain uses TRBV5-1 and TRBJ2-3; no clear D. With 1 base removed from V and 2 bases from J, the gap between germline ends came to 8 bases. From germline, CDR1 is SGHRS and CDR2 YFSETQ. The CDR3 loop spans 14 amino acids. The CDR3: CASSLYSPTDTQYF. The CDR3 bases are TGCGCCAGCAGCTTGTACTCCCCCACAGATACGCAGTATTTT.

The V and J genes are TRBV6-5 and TRBJ2-1; 7 nucleotides line up with TRBD2. This CDR3 is built from 14 residues. V lost 6 bases and J lost 1; bases outside the gene matches: 3. In germline, CDR1 is MNHEY, CDR2 SVGAGI. The CDR3 nucleotides are TGTGCCAGCAGGACTAGCCCGTCCTACAATGAGCAGTTCTTC. Its protein product is CASRTSPSYNEQFF.

The chain carries TRBV5-1 and TRBJ2-3, with 7 bases fitting TRBD1. The CDR3 is made up of 13 amino acids. V was pared by 0 bases and J by 14 bases, with 9 bases of the junction left unmatched. Germline CDR1 and CDR2: SGHRS and YFSETQ. CDR3 sequence (DNA): TGCGCCAGCAGCTTGGCCCCGACAGGGCCCCGGTATTTT. Translated, it gives CASSLAPTGPRYF.

In its sample, this clone was seen a few times. This sequence joins TRBV30 and TRBJ1-6; 7 bases are a match to TRBD1. The CDR3 contains 14 residues. After removal of 3 bases from V and 8 bases from J, the junction contained 7 bases not matched to a gene. Germline CDR1 reads GTSNPN; CDR2 reads SVGIG (reference sequence). In DNA, the CDR3 is TGTGCCTGGAGACTAGGGACAGTGGATTCACCCCTCCACTTT. Encoded protein: CAWRLGTVDSPLHF.

The chain links TRBV19 to TRBJ2-5, with no clear D. The J call is in doubt because the DNA end fits TRBJ2-7 better. CDR1 and CDR2 from the germline V gene are LNHDA and SQIVND (reference sequence). The CDR3 is made up of 14 amino acids. The CDR3 nucleotides read TGTGCCAGTAGTATTGGTCCGGGTGGATACGAGCAGTACTTC. Its translation is CASSIGPGGYEQYF.

The chain couples TRBV6-6 to TRBJ1-4, with 10 bases matching TRBD1. In germline, CDR1 is MNHNY, CDR2 SVGAGI (reference sequence). The CDR3 totals 16 residues. The J segment lost 5 bases and the V segment lost 5 bases, leaving 8 bases of the junction unmatched. The CDR3 sequence is CASSQLPGQGNEKLFF. In DNA, the CDR3 is TGTGCCAGCAGTCAACTTCCGGGACAGGGGAATGAAAAACTGTTTTTT.

The chain recombines TRBV19 with TRBJ2-1; 8 positions match TRBD2. CDR3 length: 16 amino acids. Per the germline V gene, CDR1 is LNHDA and CDR2 is SQIVND (reference sequence). Trimming cost V 4 bases and J 0 bases; bases outside gene matches: 5. The chain's CDR3 is CASSRSGSTSYNEQFF. The CDR3 nucleotides read TGTGCCAGTAGTAGGAGCGGGAGTACCTCCTACAATGAGCAGTTCTTC.

The chain recombines TRBV4-3 with TRBJ1-2, with TRBD1 identical over 7 bases. Germline V gene lookup returns CDR1 LGHNA and CDR2 YSLEER. V was pared by 1 base and J by 5 bases, with 7 bases of the junction left unmatched. The CDR3 has 15 residues. The CDR3 bases are TGCGCCAGCAGCCAAGTTGACAGGGCTTTATATGGCTACACCTTC. Amino acid sequence: CASSQVDRALYGYTF.

This chain links TRBV5-1 with TRBJ1-4; D gene uncertain. Trimming pared 0 bases from V and 7 bases from J, leaving 16 bases between. Germline-derived CDR1 and CDR2 are SGHRS and YFSETQ. The CDR3 loop spans 16 amino acids. The CDR3 DNA reads as TGCGCCAGCAGCTTGGCACATCCCTCTGGAGGTGAAAAACTGTTTTTT. Its protein product is CASSLAHPSGGEKLFF.

The gene calls are TRBV7-2 and TRBJ2-2; 9 bases line up with TRBD1. The germline CDR1 and CDR2 sequences are SGHTA and FQGNSA. V lost 5 bases to trimming and J lost 6 bases; unmatched junction nucleotides: 10. This CDR3 comprises 16 residues. The CDR3 loop is CASSPTGTGSAGELFF. Here the CDR3 DNA reads TGTGCCAGCAGCCCCACCGGGACAGGGTCCGCCGGGGAGCTGTTTTTT.

This chain uses TRBV11-2 with TRBJ1-5, with a tentative D call TRBD1 (6 bases). Looked up from germline, CDR1 is SGHAT and CDR2 is FQNNGV. Trimming removed 5 bases at V and 6 bases at J, with 8 bases between. This CDR3 has 12 residues. The CDR3 protein is CASSLRGQPQHF. Here the CDR3 DNA reads TGTGCCAGCAGCCTCAGGGGTCAGCCCCAGCATTTT.

This chain joins TRBV7-6 and TRBJ2-2, with D perhaps TRBD2 (6 bases). Germline lookup yields CDR1 SGHVS and CDR2 FNYEAQ. The CDR3 has 16 amino acids. Deletions cut 5 bases from V and 5 bases from J, with 18 bases between. CDR3 nucleotide sequence: TGTGCCAGCAGCGGGACTGGCGGGGTATGGACCGGGGAGCTGTTTTTT. Translated: CASSGTGGVWTGELFF.

The chain joins TRBV19 to TRBJ1-5; D ambiguous. CDR1 is LNHDA, CDR2 SQIVND, per germline (reference sequence). Trimming took 4 bases from V and 2 from J, leaving 12 bases between them. The CDR3 is made up of 15 amino acids. DNA for the CDR3: TGTGCCAGTAGTACGGTTTCGCAGGGCAATCAGCCCCAGCATTTT. This encodes CASSTVSQGNQPQHF.

The chain recombines TRBV25-1 with TRBJ1-4; D gene ambiguous. Germline loops: CDR1 MGHDK, CDR2 SYGVNS. The V gene lost 1 base and the J gene lost 8 bases, with 11 bases spanning the gap. This CDR3 contains 14 residues. This CDR3 reads CASSESRVKEKLFF. CDR3 bases: TGTGCCAGCAGTGAATCGAGGGTGAAAGAAAAACTGTTTTTT.

The gene calls are TRBV9 and TRBJ1-1; 9 bases are shared with TRBD1. The V gene's germline CDR1 is SGDLS and CDR2 YYNGEE. V lost 4 bases and J lost 0; bases outside the gene matches: 7. The CDR3 is made up of 16 amino acids. CDR3 sequence reads: CASSRGQGAMNTEAFF. The CDR3 DNA sequence: TGTGCCAGCAGCCGGGGACAGGGAGCCATGAACACTGAAGCTTTCTTT.

The count of this clone is one. This rearrangement joins TRBV11-2 to TRBJ1-2; D is uncertain. V was shortened by 4 bases and J by 4 bases, with 19 bases between the two germline ends. Germline assignment: CDR1 SGHAT and CDR2 FQNNGV. The CDR3 runs 16 residues. The CDR3 is CASSSTPFSVGYGYTF. DNA for the CDR3: TGTGCCAGCAGCTCTACCCCCTTCTCGGTCGGCTATGGCTACACCTTC.

The chain employs TRBV9 and TRBJ1-4; D not resolved. The germline gives CDR1 SGDLS, CDR2 YYNGEE. Deletions cut 5 bases from V and 0 bases from J, with 11 bases between. The CDR3 contains 15 residues. The CDR3 DNA is TGTGCCAGCAGGGGAGACCTGACAACTAATGAAAAACTGTTTTTT. Its protein product is CASRGDLTTNEKLFF.

The V call is TRBV20-1, the J call TRBJ1-5; the D is unclear. The CDR3 is made up of 11 amino acids. Per germline, CDR1 DFQATT and CDR2 SNEGSKA (reference sequence). Trimming removed 1 base at V and 6 bases at J, with 4 bases between. Written as DNA, the CDR3 is TGCAGTGCTAGAGTCGGTCAGCCCCAGCATTTT. This sequence encodes CSARVGQPQHF.

This rearrangement joins TRBV6-5 to TRBJ1-2; no firm D call. Looked up from germline, CDR1 is MNHEY and CDR2 is SVGAGI. The CDR3 is 12 residues long. Between the trimmed V and J ends, which lost 5 bases and 7 bases, there was a span of 11 bases. CDR3 nucleotide sequence: TGTGCCAGCAGTCAAGCCGGGAGTGGCTACACCTTC. Protein: CASSQAGSGYTF.

V gene TRBV7-6 combines with J gene TRBJ2-7; D is ambiguous. Germline V lookup: CDR1 SGHVS, CDR2 FNYEAQ. The length of the CDR3 is 14 residues. V dropped 2 bases and J dropped 3 bases, with 11 bases sitting between them. CDR3 sequence (DNA): TGTGCCAGCAGCTTATTCGGAGAATTCTACGAGCAGTACTTC. Its protein product is CASSLFGEFYEQYF.